These 2 T cell receptor beta chains were sequenced from one sample in a study of shared clonotypes between healthy human individuals. Libraries were prepared by immunoSEQ multiplex PCR; TCRdb keeps only in-frame clonotypes and omits some of them. The sample shows 2 million to 2.5 million clones, approximately 96% of them seen only once. Input material: naive CD4+ T cells sorted from blood. This sample's subset: CD45RA+ positively selected. The receptors stem from a man between 18 and 29 years old in good health.

The chain has TRBV5-4 and TRBJ1-2; 10 bases line up with TRBD1. V gave up 5 bases and J gave up 5 bases; unmatched junction bases: 6. Germline CDR1 SGHNT, CDR2 YYREEE (reference sequence). This CDR3 contains 14 residues. This chain's CDR3 is CASRLTGGKYGYTF. CDR3 coding DNA: TGTGCCAGCAGACTGACAGGGGGCAAATATGGCTACACCTTC.

The CDR3 spells CASSPGTGWDEQYF. The DNA for the CDR3 is TGTGCCAGCAGCCCCGGGACAGGGTGGGACGAGCAGTACTTC. This sequence joins TRBV13 and TRBJ2-7; 9 bases are shared with TRBD1. The CDR3 is made up of 14 amino acids. V was pared by 5 bases and J by 5 bases, with 7 bases of the junction left unmatched. The V gene's germline CDR1 is PRHDT and CDR2 FYEKMQ (reference sequence).